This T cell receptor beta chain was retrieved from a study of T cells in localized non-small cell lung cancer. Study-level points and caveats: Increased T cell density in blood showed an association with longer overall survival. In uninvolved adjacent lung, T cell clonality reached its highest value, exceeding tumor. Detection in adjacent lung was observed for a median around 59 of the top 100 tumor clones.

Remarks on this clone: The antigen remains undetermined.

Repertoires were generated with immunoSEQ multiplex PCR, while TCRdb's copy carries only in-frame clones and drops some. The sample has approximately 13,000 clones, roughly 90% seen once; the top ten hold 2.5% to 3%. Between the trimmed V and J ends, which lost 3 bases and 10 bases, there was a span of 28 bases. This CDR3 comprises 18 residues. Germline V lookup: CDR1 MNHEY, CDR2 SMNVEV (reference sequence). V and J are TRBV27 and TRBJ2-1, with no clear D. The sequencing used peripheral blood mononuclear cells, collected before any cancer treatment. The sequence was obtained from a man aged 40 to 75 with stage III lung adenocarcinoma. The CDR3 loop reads CASSFVGLGSAPQLEQFF. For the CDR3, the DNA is TGTGCCAGCAGTTTCGTAGGATTGGGATCAGCCCCACAACTCGAGCAGTTCTTC.